This record concerns one T cell receptor (beta chain) sequence. This sample was taken from a study of blood T cell repertoires in COVID-19. Turning to the study itself: Some COVID-19 samples were acute and others convalescent; all came from the United States, Italy and Spain. Sample material is recorded as cDNA or gDNA derived from T cells, B-cell-depleted T cells, or PBMCs.

Authors' data handling: Amplification with reference gene primers provided the estimates of nucleated cell counts. The method was immunoSEQ multiplex PCR; TCRdb's version includes in-frame clones alone and lacks a portion of them. D and trimming come from the DNA, and the V and J calls and clone size come from that table. The sample has 140,000 to 150,000 clones; 88% are singletons. The sequenced material came from peripheral blood. The clonotype originates from a man aged 65-85 years with acute or convalescent COVID-19.

This CDR3 is CASSSPSGATGNTIYF. The CDR3 coding sequence is TGTGCCAGCAGTTCCCCGAGTGGGGCCACTGGAAACACCATATATTTT. This rearrangement joins TRBV28 to TRBJ1-3, with a possible D match to TRBD1 (5 bases). Germline V gene lookup returns CDR1 MDHEN and CDR2 SYDVKM. V was cut by 4 bases and J by 2 bases, with 15 bases left in between. The length of the CDR3 is 16 residues.